Shown below are 25 T cell receptor beta chains from a single sample sequenced in a study of shared clonotypes between healthy human individuals. Clones were read by immunoSEQ multiplex PCR, and TCRdb kept only the in-frame ones, dropping some. The repertoire has some 1 million clones, around 76% of them found once; the top ten carry 1.2% to 1.5%. Sample: memory CD4+ T cells sorted from blood. Indicated subset: CD45RA-negative fraction. The receptors stem from a man between 18 and 29 years old in good health.

The gene calls are TRBV10-3 and TRBJ2-5, with D possibly matching TRBD2 (5 bases). The germline V gene has CDR1 ENHRY and CDR2 SYGVKD. Deletions cut 2 bases from V and 5 bases from J, with 12 bases between. The CDR3 totals 14 residues. The CDR3 DNA reads TGTGCCATCAGTGAGAGTCTAGCTGGGGAGACCCAGTACTTC. This translates into CAISESLAGETQYF.

V gene TRBV7-9 combines with J gene TRBJ1-5; TRBD1 aligns across 9 bases. The germline V gene has CDR1 SEHNR and CDR2 FQNEAQ (reference sequence). This CDR3 is 15 amino acids long. Trimming took 5 bases from V and 4 from J; bases not matched to a gene: 6. The CDR3 bases are TGTGCCAGCAGCCGAACCGGACAGGGGAATCAGCCCCAGCATTTT. Residues: CASSRTGQGNQPQHF.

This clone was counted only a few times. The chain uses TRBV7-2 and TRBJ2-1, with a possible D match to TRBD2 (5 bases). V was trimmed by 4 bases and J by 4 bases, leaving 23 bases between them. The CDR3 loop spans 18 amino acids. Germline CDR1 SGHTA, CDR2 FQGNSA. CDR3 sequence: CASSSLFLARAAYNEQFF. The CDR3 DNA reads as TGTGCCAGCAGCTCCCTATTTTTAGCGCGAGCAGCGTACAATGAGCAGTTCTTC.

The rearrangement joins TRBV10-1 to TRBJ2-2, with D unclear. In germline, CDR1 is WNHNN, CDR2 SYGVQD (reference sequence). V was trimmed by 6 bases and J by 4 bases, leaving 9 bases between them. The CDR3 contains 13 residues. The CDR3 bases are TGCGCCAGCAGCCTCTCGGGCACCGGGGAGCTGTTTTTT. Its protein product is CASSLSGTGELFF.

V usage is TRBV7-2 and J usage is TRBJ2-7; 9 nucleotides match TRBD2. The CDR3 extends over 12 amino acids. V gave up 5 bases and J gave up 10 bases; unmatched junction bases: 6. Germline V gene data show CDR1 as SGHTA and CDR2 as FQGNSA. The CDR3 DNA reads TGTGCCAGCAGCCCTAGCGGGAAATTACAGTACTTC. Translation gives CASSPSGKLQYF. Complete variable domain (other parts from reference TRBV7-2 and TRBJ2-7): GAGVSQSPSNKVTEKGKDVELRCDPISGHTALYWYRQSLGQGLEFLIYFQGNSAPDKSGLPSDRFSAERTGGSVSTLTIQRTQQEDSAVYLCASSPSGKLQYFGPGTRLTVT.

V gene TRBV6-1 combines with J gene TRBJ1-1; D perhaps matches TRBD1 (5 bases). The CDR3 runs 11 residues. Germline V CDR1 and CDR2: MNHNS, SASEGT. The V end lost 8 bases, the J end lost 4 bases, and 8 bases lay between the germline ends. The CDR3 is CASQGFTEAFF. For the CDR3, the DNA is TGTGCCAGCCAGGGTTTCACTGAAGCTTTCTTT.

The V call is TRBV30, the J call TRBJ1-4; no firm D call. Germline V gene data show CDR1 as GTSNPN and CDR2 as SVGIG (reference sequence). Between the trimmed V and J ends, which lost 4 bases and 4 bases, there was a span of 7 bases. The CDR3 is made up of 12 amino acids. CDR3 loop: CAWKRYNEKLFF. The CDR3 DNA reads as TGTGCCTGGAAACGCTATAATGAAAAACTGTTTTTT.

V and J are TRBV6-4 and TRBJ1-1, with D unclear. Germline-derived CDR1 and CDR2 are MRHNA and SNTAGT. V was shortened by 6 bases and J by 7 bases, with 21 bases between the two germline ends. This CDR3 contains 15 residues. The CDR3 sequence: CASSQLEGSINEAFF. The CDR3 DNA reads as TGTGCCAGCAGCCAATTGGAGGGATCCATAAATGAAGCTTTCTTT.

This clone was detected ten times or more. The rearrangement links TRBV5-1 to TRBJ2-1; 10 positions match TRBD1. The CDR3 contains 16 residues. The junction had 8 bases not matched to a gene; V was cut back by 4 bases and J by 4 bases. Germline V lookup: CDR1 SGHRS, CDR2 YFSETQ. For the CDR3, the DNA is TGCGCCAGCAGCCGACAGGGGGCGGGAGGTTACAATGAGCAGTTCTTC. This codes for CASSRQGAGGYNEQFF.

The chain recombines TRBV11-3 with TRBJ2-3; D may be TRBD2 (6 bases). The CDR3 totals 13 residues. Germline CDR1 SGHNT, CDR2 YENEEA. The ends were cut back, 4 bases at V and 6 bases at J, with 11 bases in the middle. The CDR3 reads CASSYLGGDTQYF. The CDR3 nucleotides are TGTGCCAGCAGCTACCTGGGGGGTGATACGCAGTATTTT.

This sequence joins TRBV27 and TRBJ1-5; D is perhaps TRBD1 (6 bases). CDR3 length: 14 residues. Trimming left V 5 bases short and J 4 bases short, with 12 bases between. CDR1 and CDR2 from the germline V gene are MNHEY and SMNVEV (reference sequence). The CDR3 is CASSTTGNNQPQHF. CDR3 bases: TGTGCCAGCAGTACTACAGGGAATAATCAGCCCCAGCATTTT.

CDR3 amino acids: CASSFLDRGLFGYTF. The CDR3 nucleotides are TGTGCCAGCAGTTTCCTCGACAGGGGGCTGTTCGGCTACACCTTC. This chain uses TRBV28 with TRBJ1-2, with 10 bases fitting TRBD1. In germline, CDR1 is MDHEN, CDR2 SYDVKM. Losses at the gene ends were 3 bases for V and 8 bases for J; bases not matched to a gene: 9. The CDR3 is made up of 15 amino acids.

The chain carries TRBV25-1 and TRBJ2-6; no clear D gene. Germline V gene data show CDR1 as MGHDK and CDR2 as SYGVNS. The CDR3 totals 14 residues. Trimming stripped 8 bases from V and 0 bases from J, with 8 bases between. CDR3: CASSQVSGANVLTF. CDR3 bases: TGTGCCAGCTCCCAGGTCTCTGGGGCCAACGTCCTGACTTTC.

This rearrangement joins TRBV10-3 to TRBJ2-2; D assignment may be TRBD1 or TRBD2 (7 bases each). Trimming pared 6 bases from V and 3 bases from J, leaving 14 bases between. The CDR3 extends over 15 amino acids. Germline V gene data show CDR1 as ENHRY and CDR2 as SYGVKD. The CDR3 here is CAIRGGTADTGELFF. The CDR3 nucleotides read TGTGCCATCAGGGGAGGGACAGCCGACACCGGGGAGCTGTTTTTT.

The chain couples TRBV7-3 to TRBJ2-2; D is unclear. Trimming left V 2 bases short and J 4 bases short, with 11 bases between. This CDR3 contains 15 residues. From germline, CDR1 is SGHTA and CDR2 FQGTGA. The CDR3 DNA follows: TGTGCCAGCAGCTTACGTAGGGCGGCCACCGGGGAGCTGTTTTTT. As protein: CASSLRRAATGELFF.

The gene calls are TRBV2 and TRBJ2-4, with TRBD2 identical over 10 bases. The V segment lost 2 bases and the J segment 0 bases; nucleotides outside the gene matches: 7. The germline gives CDR1 SNHLY, CDR2 FYNNEI. The CDR3 contains 18 residues. This CDR3 is CASSERLAGDRAKNIQYF. The DNA of the CDR3 is TGTGCCAGCAGTGAAAGGCTAGCGGGAGATAGAGCCAAAAACATTCAGTACTTC.

The chain recombines TRBV11-2 with TRBJ2-3; possible D gene TRBD2, 6 bases. The V end lost 5 bases, the J end lost 5 bases, and 17 bases lay between the germline ends. The CDR3 has 15 amino acids. Germline lookup yields CDR1 SGHAT and CDR2 FQNNGV. In nucleotides, the CDR3 is TGTGCCAGCAGCCTAGGGACTCACAGTGGAGATACGCAGTATTTT. As protein: CASSLGTHSGDTQYF.

The chain joins TRBV4-1 to TRBJ2-6; D is unresolved. This CDR3 is built from 18 residues. V was trimmed by 1 base and J by 3 bases, leaving 16 bases between them. Germline V lookup: CDR1 MGHRA, CDR2 YSYEKL. The CDR3 sequence: CASSQVATLPGGANVLTF. The CDR3 bases are TGCGCCAGCAGCCAAGTGGCCACCTTGCCGGGTGGGGCCAACGTCCTGACTTTC.

The rearrangement uses TRBV13 and TRBJ2-4, with 10 positions matching TRBD2. Looked up from germline, CDR1 is PRHDT and CDR2 is FYEKMQ (reference sequence). The V and J ends lost 5 bases and 0 bases, in that order; junction bases with no gene match: 19. The CDR3 length is 21 residues. In nucleotides, the CDR3 is TGTGCCAGCAGCAGAGGGTTCAGGACTAGCGGTTTAGTAGGAGCCAAAAACATTCAGTACTTC. Amino acids: CASSRGFRTSGLVGAKNIQYF.

This clone was counted at least ten times. The chain is built from TRBV10-3 and TRBJ2-4; 8 positions agree with TRBD1. CDR1 and CDR2 (germline): ENHRY, SYGVKD. The CDR3 has 17 amino acids. With 0 bases clipped from V and 7 bases from J, the junction kept 11 bases outside the gene matches. The CDR3 bases are TGTGCCATCAGTGAGTCGGGCGGCAGGGGGCCTCTGAACATTCAGTACTTC. Its translation: CAISESGGRGPLNIQYF.

The chain recombines TRBV6-5 with TRBJ2-5; 7 bases are a match to TRBD2. Per the germline V gene, CDR1 is MNHEY and CDR2 is SVGAGI. The V gene end was trimmed by 2 bases and the J gene end by 2 bases; junction bases not matched to a gene: 5. The CDR3 consists of 15 residues. The CDR3 is CASSYGGRGQETQYF. CDR3 sequence (DNA): TGTGCCAGCAGTTACGGCGGGAGAGGTCAAGAGACCCAGTACTTC.

The chain is built from TRBV11-1 and TRBJ1-1, with D possibly being TRBD1 (5 bases). CDR3 size: 16 residues. Trimming pared 2 bases from V and 3 bases from J, leaving 16 bases between. The germline V gene encodes CDR1 SGHAT and CDR2 FQDESV (reference sequence). CDR3 nucleotides: TGTGCCAGCAGCTTAAGGAGGGCAGGAGGGGACACTGAAGCTTTCTTT. It specifies CASSLRRAGGDTEAFF. The complete variable domain, with remaining parts taken from reference TRBV11-1 and TRBJ1-1, reads EAEVAQSPRYKITEKSQAVAFWCDPISGHATLYWYRQILGQGPELLVQFQDESVVDDSQLPKDRFSAERLKGVDSTLKIQPAELGDSAMYLCASSLRRAGGDTEAFFGQGTRLTVV.

This clone showed up just a few times. This chain's CDR3 is CAWSVRGIGAFF. The CDR3 DNA is TGTGCCTGGAGTGTACGGGGGATTGGAGCTTTCTTT. The genes are TRBV30 and TRBJ1-1; tentative D call: TRBD1 (5 bases). With 0 bases removed from V and 10 bases from J, the gap between germline ends came to 12 bases. Germline CDR1 reads GTSNPN; CDR2 reads SVGIG (reference sequence). The CDR3 is made up of 12 amino acids.

This clone was counted ten times or more. This chain connects TRBV9 to TRBJ2-6; a possible D gene is TRBD2 (6 bases). Trimming pared 0 bases from V and 2 bases from J, leaving 15 bases between. Germline V gene lookup returns CDR1 SGDLS and CDR2 YYNGEE. CDR3 length equals 18 residues. CDR3 loop: CASSVDPGTPAGANVLTF. The CDR3 bases are TGTGCCAGCAGCGTAGACCCTGGGACTCCAGCTGGGGCCAACGTCCTGACTTTC.

This chain uses TRBV7-2 with TRBJ2-7; a weak D match, TRBD2 (6 bases). From germline, CDR1 is SGHTA and CDR2 FQGNSA. Trimming shortened V by 1 base and J by 4 bases, and 20 bases separated the two germline ends. The CDR3 is made up of 17 amino acids. CDR3 sequence (DNA): TGTGCCAGCAGCTTAGATGGGCCTAGCGTGGGATTATACGAGCAGTACTTC. Protein: CASSLDGPSVGLYEQYF.